This passage covers 28 T cell receptor beta chains from one sample sequenced in a study of control samples from healthy donors and cancer patients. Clones were sequenced by immunoSEQ multiplex PCR, and TCRdb holds only the in-frame ones, with some missing. The sample has 190,000 or so clones; 80% to 95% are singletons. Sequenced input: blood. The receptors were gathered from a man aged 18 to 29 in good health.

This clone has more than one count but fewer than ten. The rearrangement uses TRBV14 and TRBJ2-5; 7 bases fit TRBD2. The CDR3 is made up of 17 amino acids. Germline V gene lookup returns CDR1 SGHDN and CDR2 FVKESK. The V segment lost 0 bases and the J segment 2 bases; nucleotides outside the gene matches: 9. The CDR3: CASSQDREGTLQETQYF. DNA of the CDR3: TGTGCCAGCAGCCAAGATAGGGAGGGGACCCTTCAAGAGACCCAGTACTTC.

V and J are TRBV12-5 and TRBJ2-3, with D uncertain. The CDR3 runs to 12 residues. The V gene's germline CDR1 is LGHNT and CDR2 FRNRAP. The ends were cut back, 5 bases at V and 3 bases at J, with 6 bases in the middle. The CDR3 sequence: CASGPLTDTQYF. The CDR3 DNA sequence: TGTGCTAGTGGTCCCCTTACAGATACGCAGTATTTT.

The V gene is TRBV7-2, the J gene TRBJ1-1; D is unclear. Trimming shortened V by 3 bases and J by 0 bases, and 5 bases separated the two germline ends. The CDR3 sequence is 13 residues long. Germline lookup yields CDR1 SGHTA and CDR2 FQGNSA. The CDR3 DNA sequence: TGTGCCAGCAGCTTGGCGCTGAACACTGAAGCTTTCTTT. Residues: CASSLALNTEAFF.

This clone was recorded once. The chain has TRBV12-3 or TRBV12-4 and TRBJ2-7; 9 nucleotides align to TRBD1. V shed 5 bases, J shed 5 bases, and the junction held 4 bases outside the gene matches. CDR3 length: 13 amino acids. DNA of the CDR3: TGTGCCAGCAGTGTGGGACAGGGTGACGAGCAGTACTTC. It is translated as CASSVGQGDEQYF.

This sequence joins TRBV9 and TRBJ2-5; TRBD1 matches 7 bases. From germline, CDR1 is SGDLS and CDR2 YYNGEE. The CDR3 totals 18 residues. With 3 bases clipped from V and 3 bases from J, the junction kept 17 bases outside the gene matches. In DNA form, the CDR3 reads TGTGCCAGCAGCGGTTCGGATGCCCACAGGGGCAACAAAGAGACCCAGTACTTC. As protein: CASSGSDAHRGNKETQYF.

The genes are TRBV24-1 and TRBJ2-3; TRBD2 matches at 11 bases. The J segment lost 5 bases and the V segment lost 1 base, leaving 4 bases of the junction unmatched. Germline-derived CDR1 and CDR2 are KGHDR and SFDVKD. CDR3 length: 16 amino acids. The CDR3 DNA follows: TGTGCCACCAGTGATTTAACTAGCGGGGGAGAAGATACGCAGTATTTT. Its protein product is CATSDLTSGGEDTQYF.

The CDR3 nucleotides read TGTGCCAGCAGCCGAACTAGCGGGGGGCAGAGTACGCAGTATTTT. It specifies CASSRTSGGQSTQYF. The chain employs TRBV27 and TRBJ2-3; 12 positions agree with TRBD2. CDR1 is MNHEY and CDR2 is SMNVEV in the germline V gene (reference sequence). The CDR3 covers 15 residues. With 6 bases clipped from V and 8 bases from J, the junction kept 9 bases outside the gene matches.

The chain is built from TRBV6-5 and TRBJ1-2, with D hard to call. V lost 2 bases, J lost 4 bases, and 14 bases lay in between. CDR3 size: 15 residues. CDR1 is MNHEY, CDR2 SVGAGI, per germline. In nucleotides, the CDR3 is TGTGCCAGCAGTTACGGCGTGCGAGGGATCTATGGCTACACCTTC. This sequence encodes CASSYGVRGIYGYTF.

This rearrangement joins TRBV25-1 to TRBJ1-3; TRBD1 is a possible D gene (5 bases). The ends were cut back, 5 bases at V and 1 base at J, with 6 bases in the middle. Germline V gene sequence: CDR1 MGHDK, CDR2 SYGVNS. CDR3 length: 13 residues. The CDR3 DNA reads TGTGCCAGCAGTCCAGGGTCTGGAAACACCATATATTTT. Translating it yields CASSPGSGNTIYF.

The chain recombines TRBV5-4 with TRBJ1-4; the D is unclear. V dropped 4 bases and J dropped 4 bases, with 11 bases sitting between them. CDR1 and CDR2 (germline): SGHNT, YYREEE (reference sequence). CDR3 size: 14 residues. CDR3 region: CASSPGGGNEKLFF. The CDR3 DNA sequence: TGTGCCAGCAGCCCCGGCGGTGGTAATGAAAAACTGTTTTTT. Full variable domain (rest looked up from reference TRBV5-4 and TRBJ1-4): ETGVTQSPTHLIKTRGQQVTLRCSSQSGHNTVSWYQQALGQGPQFIFQYYREEENGRGNFPPRFSGLQFPNYSSELNVNALELDDSALYLCASSPGGGNEKLFFGSGTQLSVL.

V usage is TRBV3-1 (or the pseudogene TRBV3-2) and J usage is TRBJ1-2; no firm D call. The V and J ends lost 4 bases and 8 bases respectively, with 14 bases between them. Germline CDR1 LGHDT, CDR2 YNNKEL (reference sequence). CDR3 length: 13 residues. CDR3 nucleotide sequence: TGTGCCAGCAGCCGTGCAGGAGAAGGGGGCTACACCTTC. Residues: CASSRAGEGGYTF.

Comment on this clone: Other DNA sequences of this sample code for an identical CDR3. This CDR3 reads CASSETGTGVGQPQHF. As DNA, the CDR3 is TGTGCCAGCAGTGAAACCGGGACAGGGGTAGGCCAGCCCCAGCATTTT. This sequence joins TRBV2 and TRBJ1-5, with 10 bases lining up with TRBD1. Germline CDR1 and CDR2: SNHLY and FYNNEI. Trimming at V came to 2 bases and at J to 7 bases, leaving 8 bases not matched to a gene. The CDR3 length is 16 residues. Looking up the rest from reference TRBV2 and TRBJ1-5 gives the full variable domain: EPEVTQTPSHQVTQMGQEVILRCVPISNHLYFYWYRQILGQKVEFLVSFYNNEISEKSEIFDDQFSVERPDGSNFTLKIRSTKLEDSAMYFCASSETGTGVGQPQHFGDGTRLSIL.

The chain carries TRBV30 and TRBJ2-3, with 9 bases aligning to TRBD2. The CDR3 length is 15 residues. CDR1 is GTSNPN, CDR2 SVGIG, per germline (reference sequence). The V segment lost 3 bases and the J segment 3 bases; nucleotides outside the gene matches: 7. The CDR3 DNA is TGTGCCTGGAGCTTTGCGGGGGGGCTGACAGATACGCAGTATTTT. This sequence encodes CAWSFAGGLTDTQYF.

This clone was seen once. The chain recombines TRBV4-1 with TRBJ2-1; TRBD2 matches at 9 bases. V lost 1 base to trimming and J lost 5 bases; unmatched junction nucleotides: 6. Germline V gives CDR1 MGHRA, CDR2 YSYEKL. The CDR3 consists of 16 residues. The CDR3 loop reads CASSQGSGGKNNEQFF. CDR3 coding DNA: TGCGCCAGCAGCCAAGGCAGCGGGGGGAAAAACAATGAGCAGTTCTTC.

V is TRBV24-1 and J is TRBJ1-5, with TRBD1 matching 9 bases. J gave up 3 bases and V 10 bases, and 3 bases lay outside the gene matches. Germline V gene lookup returns CDR1 KGHDR and CDR2 SFDVKD. The CDR3 has 13 residues. The CDR3 region is CATRQGDNQPQHF. The CDR3 bases are TGTGCCACGCGACAGGGGGACAATCAGCCCCAGCATTTT.

The CDR3, as DNA: TGTGCCAGTAATCGGGGCTATAATTCACCCCTCCACTTT. It specifies CASNRGYNSPLHF. This rearrangement joins TRBV19 to TRBJ1-6; no clear D gene. The CDR3 covers 13 residues. Germline loops: CDR1 LNHDA, CDR2 SQIVND (reference sequence). V was clipped by 7 bases and J by 3 bases, with 7 bases between them.

The sample holds one count of this clone. The V and J genes are TRBV2 and TRBJ1-1, with D possibly being TRBD1 (5 bases). The CDR3 sequence is 14 residues long. Trimming took off 4 bases at V and 8 bases at J, with 17 bases between the two ends. Germline V gene sequence: CDR1 SNHLY, CDR2 FYNNEI. CDR3 DNA sequence: TGTGCCAGCAGTGGGCTCTCGGGGGGGGACGAAGCTTTCTTT. Encoded protein: CASSGLSGGDEAFF.

This chain joins TRBV10-3 and TRBJ2-2; TRBD1 might be the D (6 bases). V was clipped by 4 bases and J by 5 bases, with 11 bases between them. The CDR3 has 14 residues. Germline V gives CDR1 ENHRY, CDR2 SYGVKD. Written as DNA, the CDR3 is TGTGCCATCAGTGTCTCAGGGGAAACCGGGGAGCTGTTTTTT. Amino acid sequence: CAISVSGETGELFF.

The chain couples TRBV4-1 to TRBJ2-7; D is possibly TRBD1 or TRBD2 (5 bases each). Germline V lookup: CDR1 MGHRA, CDR2 YSYEKL. This CDR3 is built from 15 residues. Trimming removed 1 base at V and 7 bases at J, with 17 bases between. CDR3 nucleotides: TGCGCCAGCAGCCAAGCCCCGGTGGGGGTGGGTGAGCAGTACTTC. The encoded protein is CASSQAPVGVGEQYF.

DNA for the CDR3: TGTGCCAGCAGCGCTTCAACAGGGCCCAACTATGGCTACACCTTC. Its translation is CASSASTGPNYGYTF. The V and J genes are TRBV9 and TRBJ1-2; tentative D call: TRBD1 (6 bases). The V and J ends lost 3 bases and 2 bases respectively, with 14 bases between them. CDR3 length: 15 amino acids. Germline V CDR1 and CDR2: SGDLS, YYNGEE.

The J gene is TRBJ1-2, the V gene TRBV30, with no clear D. The germline CDR1 and CDR2 sequences are GTSNPN and SVGIG (reference sequence). V lost 4 bases to trimming and J lost 4 bases, with 7 bases between them. CDR3 length: 11 residues. This CDR3 is CAWKAFYGYTF. The CDR3 region has the DNA TGTGCCTGGAAGGCTTTCTATGGCTACACCTTC.

The count of this clone is one. The chain uses TRBV28 and TRBJ1-5; D remains ambiguous. CDR1 is MDHEN, CDR2 SYDVKM, per germline. The CDR3 runs to 15 residues. The V gene lost 3 bases and the J gene lost 0 bases, with 9 bases spanning the gap. CDR3 sequence reads: CASSFLDNSNQPQHF. The DNA for the CDR3 is TGTGCCAGCAGTTTTCTCGATAATAGCAATCAGCCCCAGCATTTT.

The rearrangement joins TRBV24-1 to TRBJ1-1; TRBD1 aligns across 8 bases. V shed 4 bases, J shed 6 bases, and the junction held 9 bases outside the gene matches. Per germline, CDR1 KGHDR and CDR2 SFDVKD. The CDR3 loop spans 15 amino acids. CDR3 DNA: TGTGCCACCAGTGACTCCTCGACAGGGGCATCTGAAGCTTTCTTT. The encoded protein is CATSDSSTGASEAFF.

This chain connects TRBV27 to TRBJ1-2, with D tentatively TRBD1 (5 bases). Germline V gives CDR1 MNHEY, CDR2 SMNVEV (reference sequence). CDR3 length equals 17 residues. The V end was cut by 4 bases, the J end by 6 bases, with 24 bases between. The CDR3 spells CASSSSRDFFRGNGYTF. The CDR3, as DNA: TGTGCCAGCAGTTCGTCCCGGGACTTTTTCCGGGGCAATGGCTACACCTTC.

The sample holds one count of this clone. The DNA for the CDR3 is TGTGCCAGCAGCGTAGCGGTCGGCACTGAAGCTTTCTTT. Its translation is CASSVAVGTEAFF. The genes are TRBV9 and TRBJ1-1; no firm D call. Trimming shortened V by 0 bases and J by 4 bases, and 7 bases separated the two germline ends. The CDR3 consists of 13 residues. CDR1 is SGDLS and CDR2 is YYNGEE in the germline V gene.

This clone was detected only once. The rearrangement links TRBV10-3 to TRBJ2-7, with unresolved D. Germline assignment: CDR1 ENHRY and CDR2 SYGVKD. The V end lost 6 bases, the J end lost 3 bases, and 15 bases lay between the germline ends. The CDR3 extends over 14 amino acids. The CDR3 nucleotides read TGTGCCATCAGGGACCACCTGGCGCGCTACGAGCAGTACTTC. It yields the protein CAIRDHLARYEQYF.

This CDR3 reads CASSVAVGRDYEQYF. DNA of the CDR3: TGTGCCAGCAGCGTAGCGGTGGGGCGGGACTACGAGCAGTACTTC. J is TRBJ2-7 and V is TRBV9; maybe TRBD2 (6 bases). CDR3 length equals 15 residues. Germline lookup yields CDR1 SGDLS and CDR2 YYNGEE. Deletions cut 0 bases from V and 3 bases from J, with 13 bases between.

The rearrangement joins TRBV5-1 to TRBJ2-7; 11 bases match TRBD1. V was pared by 3 bases and J by 11 bases, with 10 bases of the junction left unmatched. The length of the CDR3 is 14 residues. Germline CDR1 is SGHRS and CDR2 is YFSETQ. CDR3 DNA sequence: TGCGCCAGCAGCTCTGGACAGGGGGCGATTAGAGAGTACTTC. Its protein product is CASSSGQGAIREYF.